These 21 T cell receptor beta chains came from one sample sequenced in a study of T cells in Graves' hyperthyroidism and ophthalmopathy. RNA transcripts served as the template for amplifying TCR beta CDR3 regions. TCR CDR3 underwent first-round RT-PCR with the HTBI primer set. A single record per CDR3 protein comes from TCRdb applying MiXCR to the multiplex PCR reads. Of about 330,000 distinct CDR3 sequences in the sample, roughly an eighth were seen once. Sequences were obtained from blood. The receptors derive from a woman aged 40 to 50 with Graves' ophthalmopathy.

This clonotype was found a few times. This chain connects TRBV5-1 to TRBJ2-2; unclear D gene. Trimming took off 5 bases at V and 4 bases at J, with 15 bases between the two ends. The length of the CDR3 is 15 residues. Germline V gene data show CDR1 as SGHRS and CDR2 as YFSETQ. In DNA, the CDR3 is TGCGCCAGCAGTCATAGAACGGCCCTCACCGGGGAGCTGTTTTTT. Its translation: CASSHRTALTGELFF.

This clonotype came up many times. The chain recombines TRBV19 with TRBJ2-7; the D call may be TRBD1 or TRBD2 (5 bases each). Germline V gene lookup returns CDR1 LNHDA and CDR2 SQIVND (reference sequence). V was cut by 5 bases and J by 5 bases, with 13 bases left in between. CDR3 length: 13 amino acids. The CDR3 sequence: CASSSGARDEQYF. CDR3 DNA sequence: TGTGCCAGTAGTTCCGGGGCAAGGGACGAGCAGTACTTC.

This clonotype came up many times. The V and J genes are TRBV28 and TRBJ2-5; D is ambiguous. Trimming left V 6 bases short and J 4 bases short, with 12 bases between. This CDR3 contains 13 residues. Germline CDR1 and CDR2: MDHEN and SYDVKM. The CDR3 sequence: CASSPGDPETQYF. In DNA form, the CDR3 reads TGTGCCAGCAGCCCAGGCGACCCAGAGACCCAGTACTTC.

Ten or more counts support this clonotype. The V and J genes are TRBV6-1 and TRBJ1-6, with D perhaps TRBD1 (6 bases). Germline V CDR1 and CDR2: MNHNS, SASEGT. V was trimmed by 3 bases and J by 8 bases, leaving 11 bases between them. CDR3 length equals 14 residues. CDR3 bases: TGTGCCAGCAGTGACAGGGGAAATCATTCACCCCTCCACTTT. This codes for CASSDRGNHSPLHF.

This clonotype was seen at least ten times. The genes are TRBV27 and TRBJ1-1; 9 nucleotides align to TRBD1. V trimming: 4 bases; J trimming: 1 base; junction bases outside the gene matches: 4. The CDR3 runs to 15 residues. The germline V gene has CDR1 MNHEY and CDR2 SMNVEV (reference sequence). The CDR3 region has the DNA TGTGCCAGCAGTTGGACAGGGGCCGAGAACACTGAAGCTTTCTTT. Amino acids: CASSWTGAENTEAFF.

This chain connects TRBV6-4 to TRBJ2-5; the match to TRBD2 covers 11 bases. The germline V gene has CDR1 MRHNA and CDR2 SNTAGT. Losses at the gene ends were 6 bases for V and 4 bases for J; bases not matched to a gene: 10. The CDR3 has 16 residues. CDR3 protein: CASRHTSGSPRETQYF. CDR3 sequence (DNA): TGTGCCAGCAGACACACTAGCGGGAGCCCGAGAGAGACCCAGTACTTC.

This clonotype was counted at least ten times. This rearrangement joins TRBV6-1 to TRBJ2-7; 10 bases are shared with TRBD2. This CDR3 has 15 amino acids. CDR1 and CDR2 from the germline V gene are MNHNS and SASEGT. The trim removed 6 bases at V and 4 bases at J, leaving 9 bases unmatched. The CDR3: CASSSIAGGRYEQYF. In nucleotides, the CDR3 is TGTGCCAGCAGCAGCATAGCGGGGGGCCGTTACGAGCAGTACTTC.

This clonotype has ten or more counts. This chain links TRBV10-3 with TRBJ2-1; D may be TRBD2 (6 bases). V lost 7 bases, J lost 4 bases, and 11 bases lay in between. Looked up from germline, CDR1 is ENHRY and CDR2 is SYGVKD. CDR3 length equals 13 residues. CDR3 DNA sequence: TGTGCCATCACCCGGGGGTTATACAATGAGCAGTTCTTC. Protein sequence: CAITRGLYNEQFF.

This clonotype was counted at least ten times. The chain is built from TRBV19 and TRBJ1-2; a weak D match, TRBD1 (5 bases). The V end lost 7 bases, the J end lost 2 bases, and 17 bases lay between the germline ends. CDR1 LNHDA and CDR2 SQIVND come from the germline V gene (reference sequence). There are 15 residues in the CDR3. The CDR3 protein is CASILTGAGNYGYTF. In DNA form, the CDR3 reads TGTGCCAGTATCCTTACCGGGGCGGGGAACTATGGCTACACCTTC.

This clonotype has more than one count but fewer than ten. The chain combines TRBV7-9 with TRBJ2-3, with 8 bases lining up with TRBD1. Germline V CDR1 and CDR2: SEHNR, FQNEAQ (reference sequence). Trimming took 5 bases from V and 0 from J; bases not matched to a gene: 4. The CDR3 is 15 amino acids. CDR3 DNA: TGTGCCAGCAGCCAAGGGGACAGGAGCACAGATACGCAGTATTTT. Translated, it gives CASSQGDRSTDTQYF.

This clonotype was observed a few times. This chain connects TRBV5-4 to TRBJ1-3; D ambiguous. CDR3 length equals 16 residues. Germline V gene lookup returns CDR1 SGHNT and CDR2 YYREEE (reference sequence). The V end was cut by 0 bases, the J end by 2 bases, with 12 bases between. The CDR3 DNA sequence: TGTGCCAGCAGCTTGGTTCCGGTCGCCCCTGGAAACACCATATATTTT. It yields the protein CASSLVPVAPGNTIYF.

The gene calls are TRBV7-9 and TRBJ1-2, with D unclear. The CDR3 length is 15 residues. Germline V gene data show CDR1 as SEHNR and CDR2 as FQNEAQ (reference sequence). V shed 1 base and J shed 3 bases, with 12 bases lying between them. This CDR3 is CASSLEIPSYYGYTF. CDR3 sequence (DNA): TGTGCCAGCAGCTTAGAAATACCGAGTTACTATGGCTACACCTTC.

This clonotype was recorded a few times. The CDR3 coding sequence is TGCGCCAGCAGCTTGGACGGACAGGGCCCAGAGACCCAGTACTTC. This translates into CASSLDGQGPETQYF. The chain employs TRBV5-1 and TRBJ2-5; 8 positions match TRBD1. Germline CDR1 is SGHRS and CDR2 is YFSETQ. V shed 0 bases and J 4 bases; nucleotides not matched to a gene: 5. The CDR3 runs 15 residues.

As DNA, the CDR3 is TGCGCCAGCAGCTTTAGCGGGGGGGCAGGGTCCTACAATGAGCAGTTCTTC. As protein: CASSFSGGAGSYNEQFF. The chain employs TRBV5-1 and TRBJ2-1, with 11 bases aligning to TRBD2. In germline, CDR1 is SGHRS, CDR2 YFSETQ. This CDR3 region has 17 residues. The trim removed 2 bases at V and 1 base at J, leaving 5 bases unmatched.

Many counts were recorded for this clonotype. V is TRBV2 and J is TRBJ2-3, with TRBD1 matching 7 bases. After removal of 8 bases from V and 1 base from J, the junction contained 9 bases not matched to a gene. Germline loops: CDR1 SNHLY, CDR2 FYNNEI. The CDR3 is 15 amino acids. The CDR3 bases are TGTGCCAGCTACAGAAGGGGGCGCGGCACAGATACGCAGTATTTT. It yields the protein CASYRRGRGTDTQYF.

This clonotype was detected many times. This rearrangement joins TRBV7-9 to TRBJ1-5; no clear D. Trimming took 5 bases from V and 6 from J, leaving 11 bases between them. Germline-derived CDR1 and CDR2 are SEHNR and FQNEAQ (reference sequence). This CDR3 has 13 amino acids. CDR3 nucleotides: TGTGCCAGCAGCCCAACCACAAGTCAGCCCCAGCATTTT. It yields the protein CASSPTTSQPQHF. The complete variable domain, with remaining parts taken from reference TRBV7-9 and TRBJ1-5, reads DTGVSQNPRHKITKRGQNVTFRCDPISEHNRLYWYRQTLGQGPEFLTYFQNEAQLEKSRLLSDRFSAERPKGSFSTLEIQRTEQGDSAMYLCASSPTTSQPQHFGDGTRLSIL.

There are many counts of this clonotype. The V gene is TRBV11-2, the J gene TRBJ1-6, with 10 bases matching TRBD1. Germline CDR1 and CDR2: SGHAT and FQNNGV. V shed 6 bases and J 9 bases; nucleotides not matched to a gene: 5. This CDR3 is built from 14 residues. The CDR3 spells CASRPGTGVSPLHF. CDR3 sequence (DNA): TGTGCCAGCAGGCCCGGGACAGGGGTTTCACCCCTCCACTTT.

This clonotype appeared many times. The chain joins TRBV28 to TRBJ2-7, with 7 nucleotides matching TRBD2. Trimming cost V 7 bases and J 5 bases; bases outside gene matches: 8. The CDR3 has 13 amino acids. CDR1 MDHEN and CDR2 SYDVKM come from the germline V gene. CDR3: CASTIGGRDEQYF. DNA of the CDR3: TGTGCCAGCACCATAGGAGGGAGGGACGAGCAGTACTTC.

This clonotype showed up many times. This sequence joins TRBV3-1 and TRBJ2-7; D is ambiguous. The length of the CDR3 is 12 residues. Trimming took off 3 bases at V and 3 bases at J, with 6 bases between the two ends. The V gene's germline CDR1 is LGHDT and CDR2 YNNKEL (reference sequence). CDR3 protein: CASSHSYYEQYF. The CDR3 coding sequence is TGTGCCAGCAGCCACAGCTACTACGAGCAGTACTTC.

This clonotype was observed at least ten times. The rearrangement uses TRBV2 and TRBJ2-7, with D unclear. Germline V gene lookup returns CDR1 SNHLY and CDR2 FYNNEI. The CDR3 is 13 amino acids. Between the trimmed V and J ends, which lost 6 bases and 2 bases, there was a span of 11 bases. Here the CDR3 DNA reads TGTGCCAGCAGGAAAGACGCCACCTACGAGCAGTACTTC. This sequence encodes CASRKDATYEQYF.

This clonotype was observed many times. This chain joins TRBV6-1 and TRBJ1-5; no clear D. V was shortened by 5 bases and J by 1 base, with 12 bases between the two germline ends. Germline V gene lookup returns CDR1 MNHNS and CDR2 SASEGT. The CDR3 is 15 residues long. The CDR3 sequence: CASSSQLGSNQPQHF. The CDR3 DNA sequence: TGTGCCAGCAGTTCACAGCTTGGGAGCAATCAGCCCCAGCATTTT.